The clone carrying this T cell receptor beta chain was seen only a few times. What it binds is not known. V lost 5 bases and J 2 bases, leaving 11 bases between the germline ends. This CDR3 region has 14 residues. The germline CDR1 and CDR2 sequences are SGHKS and YYEKEE (reference sequence). This record belongs to a study of response to subunit inactivated influenza vaccine. Notes on the study in general: Authors suggested each seasonal flu vaccination may recruit only limited numbers of new T cells.

TCRdb independently ran MiXCR on the RT-PCR reads; one entry per CDR3 protein. The sample holds under 500,000 distinct CDR3 sequences; 9.5% to 12% are singletons and the top ten take around 12%. Source: PBMCs from blood, taken around seven weeks after vaccination. The genes are TRBV5-5 and TRBJ1-5; no definite D call. This receptor was taken from a man in his fifties or sixties who received an inactivated influenza vaccine. As DNA, the CDR3 is TGTGCCAGCAGGTTAAGCTCTGGCAATCAGCCCCAGCATTTT. It specifies CASRLSSGNQPQHF. The full variable domain, its missing parts supplied by reference TRBV5-5 and TRBJ1-5, is DAGVTQSPTHLIKTRGQQVTLRCSPISGHKSVSWYQQVLGQGPQFIFQYYEKEERGRGNFPDRFSARQFPNYSSELNVNALLLGDSALYLCASRLSSGNQPQHFGDGTRLSIL.